The 27 T cell receptor beta chains below were found in one sample sequenced in a study of blood T cell repertoires in COVID-19. Sequenced by immunoSEQ multiplex PCR; TCRdb stores in-frame clones only, minus some. This table has hundreds of thousands of clones, roughly 88% appearing once. The sequenced sample was peripheral blood. These receptors all come from a woman aged 30 to 39 with active or convalescent COVID-19.

The chain carries TRBV6-4 and TRBJ1-2; TRBD1 might be the D (6 bases). CDR3 length: 14 amino acids. The germline V gene encodes CDR1 MRHNA and CDR2 SNTAGT. V lost 4 bases to trimming and J lost 6 bases, with 15 bases between them. In nucleotides, the CDR3 is TGTGCCAGCAGTGTGACAGGCGCAGGGGATGGCTACACCTTC. As protein: CASSVTGAGDGYTF.

The rearrangement joins TRBV2 to TRBJ1-2; no definite D call. The CDR3 loop spans 15 amino acids. Per germline, CDR1 SNHLY and CDR2 FYNNEI. V was trimmed by 7 bases and J by 1 base, leaving 16 bases between them. The chain's CDR3 is CASNRLAIGNYGYTF. As DNA, the CDR3 is TGTGCCAGCAACCGACTCGCGATTGGTAACTATGGCTACACCTTC.

The V gene is TRBV25-1, the J gene TRBJ1-1; tentatively, D is TRBD1 (6 bases). With 3 bases removed from V and 1 base from J, the gap between germline ends came to 9 bases. Germline V lookup: CDR1 MGHDK, CDR2 SYGVNS. This CDR3 is built from 14 residues. The CDR3 reads CASSDQDRNTEAFF. CDR3 nucleotide sequence: TGTGCCAGCAGTGATCAGGACAGGAACACTGAAGCTTTCTTT.

The chain combines TRBV7-8 with TRBJ2-2; D might be TRBD1 (6 bases). V gave up 3 bases and J gave up 6 bases, with 8 bases separating them. Per germline, CDR1 SGHVS and CDR2 FQNEAQ. This CDR3 spans 13 amino acids. The CDR3 DNA follows: TGTGCCAGCAGCTTGGGACAACCCGGGGAGCTGTTTTTT. It is translated as CASSLGQPGELFF.

The chain has TRBV6-5 and TRBJ2-3; 8 bases match TRBD1. The CDR3 sequence is 15 residues long. The V segment lost 6 bases and the J segment 1 base; nucleotides outside the gene matches: 6. Germline V gene sequence: CDR1 MNHEY, CDR2 SVGAGI. CDR3 DNA sequence: TGTGCCAGCAGCCTGACAGGGGCCGGCACAGATACGCAGTATTTT. Translation: CASSLTGAGTDTQYF.

V usage is TRBV7-2 and J usage is TRBJ2-3, with D hard to call. Germline V CDR1 and CDR2: SGHTA, FQGNSA. The CDR3 sequence is 13 residues long. Trimming stripped 4 bases from V and 6 bases from J, with 11 bases between. The CDR3 DNA is TGTGCCAGCAGCTCCAGAACCCAGGATACGCAGTATTTT. Translation: CASSSRTQDTQYF.

V is TRBV6-1 and J is TRBJ1-1; D is unresolved. Germline V gives CDR1 MNHNS, CDR2 SASEGT. This CDR3 comprises 15 residues. V lost 0 bases and J lost 0, with 8 bases in between. This CDR3 reads CASSEATVMNTEAFF. The CDR3 nucleotides read TGTGCCAGCAGTGAAGCAACAGTTATGAACACTGAAGCTTTCTTT.

The CDR3 DNA sequence: TGTGCCAGCTCACGGGATGGAGGGAACACTGAAGCTTTCTTT. It encodes CASSRDGGNTEAFF. The chain links TRBV18 to TRBJ1-1; no firm D call. This CDR3 comprises 14 residues. V lost 4 bases to trimming and J lost 1 base, with 10 bases between them. From germline, CDR1 is KGHSH and CDR2 LQKENI. The complete variable domain, with remaining parts taken from reference TRBV18 and TRBJ1-1, reads NAGVMQNPRHLVRRRGQEARLRCSPMKGHSHVYWYRQLPEEGLKFMVYLQKENIIDESGMPKERFSAEFPKEGPSILRIQQVVRGDSAAYFCASSRDGGNTEAFFGQGTRLTVV.

The chain is built from TRBV29-1 and TRBJ2-3; no clear D. The CDR3 consists of 14 residues. The V gene lost 3 bases and the J gene lost 6 bases, with 16 bases spanning the gap. CDR1 SQVTM and CDR2 ANQGSEA come from the germline V gene. The CDR3 DNA sequence: TGCAGCGTTGAGATTTGGCTAGACCTCGATACGCAGTATTTT. Protein: CSVEIWLDLDTQYF.

The chain carries TRBV6-5 and TRBJ1-5, with D tentatively TRBD1 (6 bases). The germline V gene encodes CDR1 MNHEY and CDR2 SVGAGI. Trimming took 10 bases from V and 2 from J, leaving 6 bases between them. The CDR3 runs 11 residues. Written as DNA, the CDR3 is TGTGCCACAGGGGGCAATCAGCCCCAGCATTTT. Translating gives CATGGNQPQHF.

Regarding this clone: Other DNA sequences within the sample encode an identical CDR3. The chain combines TRBV4-1 with TRBJ1-1; D ambiguous. Between the trimmed V and J ends, which lost 1 base and 2 bases, there was a span of 5 bases. Germline CDR1 is MGHRA and CDR2 is YSYEKL. CDR3 size: 13 residues. This CDR3 reads CASSQAPNTEAFF. DNA for the CDR3: TGCGCCAGCAGCCAAGCCCCTAACACTGAAGCTTTCTTT.

The rearrangement joins TRBV5-6 to TRBJ1-1, with D hard to call. V gave up 0 bases and J gave up 0 bases, with 9 bases separating them. The CDR3 runs 15 residues. In germline, CDR1 is SGHDT, CDR2 YYEEEE. DNA for the CDR3: TGTGCCAGCAGCTTGGGTTCAGATCTGAACACTGAAGCTTTCTTT. Its protein is CASSLGSDLNTEAFF.

This clone was counted a few times. The sample has other DNA sequences that encode this CDR3 too. The V call is TRBV5-1, the J call TRBJ1-2; 7 nucleotides agree with TRBD1. The germline V gene has CDR1 SGHRS and CDR2 YFSETQ. This CDR3 region has 14 residues. Germline trimming cut 2 bases from V and 2 bases from J; bases unmatched to any gene: 3. CDR3 DNA sequence: TGCGCCAGCAGCTTAACAGGGGTAAACTATGGCTACACCTTC. Translation gives CASSLTGVNYGYTF.

This chain connects TRBV2 to TRBJ2-7; TRBD2 matches 13 bases. The CDR3 has 16 residues. Germline CDR1 is SNHLY and CDR2 is FYNNEI. After removal of 4 bases from V and 0 bases from J, the junction contained 3 bases not matched to a gene. DNA for the CDR3: TGTGCCAGCAGTGTCGGGACTAGCGGGATCTCCTACGAGCAGTACTTC. Translating gives CASSVGTSGISYEQYF.

The V gene is TRBV6-4, the J gene TRBJ1-1, with D unclear. The CDR3 contains 14 residues. Germline CDR1 and CDR2: MRHNA and SNTAGT. Trimming removed 5 bases from V and 3 bases from J, with 13 bases in between. The CDR3 loop reads CASSSEGSHTEAFF. As DNA, the CDR3 is TGTGCCAGCAGTTCTGAGGGCTCTCACACTGAAGCTTTCTTT.

In DNA form, the CDR3 reads TGTGCCACCAGCAATTATACCGGGACTCGCGGTGAAAAACTGTTTTTT. Protein product: CATSNYTGTRGEKLFF. The chain combines TRBV15 with TRBJ1-4; D is possibly TRBD1 (5 bases). The CDR3 runs 16 residues. The V end lost 4 bases, the J end lost 7 bases, and 19 bases lay between the germline ends. Germline CDR1 is LNHNV and CDR2 is YYDKDF (reference sequence).

The rearrangement uses TRBV29-1 and TRBJ2-7; 9 positions match TRBD2. The CDR3 totals 13 residues. V was pared by 4 bases and J by 1 base, with 2 bases of the junction left unmatched. Germline V gene sequence: CDR1 SQVTM, CDR2 ANQGSEA. The chain's CDR3 is CSVVSGRSYEQYF. DNA of the CDR3: TGCAGCGTTGTGAGCGGGAGGTCCTACGAGCAGTACTTC.

This sequence joins TRBV19 and TRBJ2-6; TRBD1 aligns across 9 bases. The CDR3 is 18 amino acids. V was clipped by 5 bases and J by 0 bases; unmatched bases: 8. The germline V gene encodes CDR1 LNHDA and CDR2 SQIVND (reference sequence). The chain's CDR3 is CASSAPGQGTSGANVLTF. The CDR3 DNA reads as TGTGCCAGTAGTGCGCCGGGACAGGGTACCTCTGGGGCCAACGTCCTGACTTTC.

This chain uses TRBV6-1 with TRBJ2-1, with 9 positions matching TRBD2. Trimming took 2 bases from V and 2 from J; bases not matched to a gene: 4. The germline V gene encodes CDR1 MNHNS and CDR2 SASEGT. The CDR3 spans 16 residues. The CDR3 protein is CASSESVAGAYNEQFF. The CDR3, as DNA: TGTGCCAGCAGTGAATCGGTAGCGGGAGCCTACAATGAGCAGTTCTTC.

This clone is a singleton in its sample. This chain links TRBV19 with TRBJ1-2; 7 nucleotides agree with TRBD1. V trimming: 8 bases; J trimming: 2 bases; junction bases outside the gene matches: 5. The germline CDR1 and CDR2 sequences are LNHDA and SQIVND (reference sequence). CDR3 length equals 13 residues. CDR3 coding DNA: TGTGCCAGTGCAATACAGGGGAACTATGGCTACACCTTC. This gives the protein CASAIQGNYGYTF. Complete variable domain (other parts from reference TRBV19 and TRBJ1-2): DGGITQSPKYLFRKEGQNVTLSCEQNLNHDAMYWYRQDPGQGLRLIYYSQIVNDFQKGDIAEGYSVSREKKESFPLTVTSAQKNPTAFYLCASAIQGNYGYTFGSGTRLTVV.

The chain links TRBV7-2 to TRBJ2-2; no definite D call. The CDR3 spans 14 residues. The germline CDR1 and CDR2 sequences are SGHTA and FQGNSA. V lost 1 base to trimming and J lost 1 base, with 4 bases between them. The CDR3 reads CASSLGQNTGELFF. CDR3 coding DNA: TGTGCCAGCAGCTTAGGGCAGAACACCGGGGAGCTGTTTTTT.

The chain combines TRBV9 with TRBJ2-6, with a weak D call TRBD1 (6 bases). Germline CDR1 SGDLS, CDR2 YYNGEE. Trimming cost V 6 bases and J 0 bases, with 25 bases left between them. This CDR3 has 20 amino acids. CDR3 sequence: CASTPDFRQVGNSGANVLTF. Here the CDR3 DNA reads TGTGCCAGCACACCGGATTTTCGACAGGTCGGGAACTCTGGGGCCAACGTCCTGACTTTC.

The chain carries TRBV7-9 and TRBJ1-3; 9 bases are a match to TRBD1. CDR1 and CDR2 (germline): SEHNR, FQNEAQ (reference sequence). V gave up 3 bases and J gave up 3 bases; unmatched junction bases: 9. This CDR3 has 17 amino acids. CDR3 DNA sequence: TGTGCCAGCAGCTTCCTTGTGATGGACAGGGGTGGAAACACCATATATTTT. It codes for CASSFLVMDRGGNTIYF.

This chain uses TRBV5-1 with TRBJ1-1; no definite D call. CDR1 is SGHRS and CDR2 is YFSETQ in the germline V gene. This CDR3 region has 15 residues. Trimming shortened V by 4 bases and J by 1 base, and 14 bases separated the two germline ends. In DNA form, the CDR3 reads TGCGCCAGCAGCCCCGACGGGGTACGGAACACTGAAGCTTTCTTT. It codes for CASSPDGVRNTEAFF.

V is TRBV15 and J is TRBJ2-1; 13 nucleotides agree with TRBD2. There are 17 residues in the CDR3. Trimming took 6 bases from V and 4 from J; bases not matched to a gene: 9. Germline CDR1 is LNHNV and CDR2 is YYDKDF (reference sequence). The CDR3 here is CATRMLGTSGVYNEQFF. In DNA form, the CDR3 reads TGTGCCACCAGGATGCTGGGGACTAGCGGGGTATACAATGAGCAGTTCTTC.

This CDR3 reads CASSFGDRAAEQYF. CDR3 sequence (DNA): TGTGCCAGCAGCTTTGGGGACAGGGCGGCCGAGCAGTACTTC. The chain links TRBV7-9 to TRBJ2-7; 9 bases map to TRBD1. The CDR3 is 14 amino acids. The germline V gene encodes CDR1 SEHNR and CDR2 FQNEAQ (reference sequence). Trimming cost V 3 bases and J 6 bases; bases outside gene matches: 6.

The chain carries TRBV5-1 and TRBJ1-1; TRBD1 might be the D (6 bases). Germline CDR1 SGHRS, CDR2 YFSETQ. CDR3 length: 15 amino acids. The V end was cut by 3 bases, the J end by 5 bases, with 17 bases between. The CDR3 is CASSSEQGSRTEAFF. The CDR3 bases are TGCGCCAGCAGCTCGGAACAGGGAAGTAGGACTGAAGCTTTCTTT.